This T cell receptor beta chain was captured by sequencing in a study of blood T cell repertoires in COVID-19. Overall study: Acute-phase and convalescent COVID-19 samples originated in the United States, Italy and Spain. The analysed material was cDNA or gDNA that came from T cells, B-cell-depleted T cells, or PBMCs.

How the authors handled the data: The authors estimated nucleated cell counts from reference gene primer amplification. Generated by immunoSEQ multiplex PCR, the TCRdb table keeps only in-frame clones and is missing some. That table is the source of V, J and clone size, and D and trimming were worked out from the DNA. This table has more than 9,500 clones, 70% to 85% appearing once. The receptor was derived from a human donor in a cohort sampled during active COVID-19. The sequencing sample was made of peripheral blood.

The CDR3 here is CASSLQGQDSPLHF. CDR3 DNA: TGCGCCAGCAGCTTACAGGGTCAGGATTCACCCCTCCACTTT. V usage is TRBV5-1 and J usage is TRBJ1-6, with D tentatively TRBD1 (6 bases). CDR1 and CDR2 (germline): SGHRS, YFSETQ. Deletions cut 2 bases from V and 8 bases from J, with 11 bases between. The CDR3 loop spans 14 amino acids.